The rows below give T cell receptor beta chains drawn from one sample of a study of T cell responses to AZD1222 COVID-19 vaccine. The method was immunoSEQ multiplex PCR; TCRdb's version includes in-frame clones alone and lacks a portion of them. The table shows around 15,000 clones, with about nine tenths occurring only once. The sample here was peripheral blood, taken 28 days after the second AZD1222 dose. These receptors came from an adult who received the AZD1222 COVID-19 vaccine. CDR3s include the opening cysteine and the closing phenylalanine or tryptophan. D genes are given only for firm matches. Size tells how often a clone was seen (once, few, many) or the class of an expanded clone, and some rows leave it out.

.	.	TRBV12-3/TRBV12-4	TRBJ1-2	TGTGCCAGCAGCCGCTTCCCGGCAGAGGGCTACACCTTC	CASSRFPAEGYTF
.	.	TRBV3-1/TRBV3-2	TRBJ1-2	TGTGCCAGCAGCCGGGGTAGGGGCTACACCTTC	CASSRGRGYTF
.	TRBD2	TRBV3-1/TRBV3-2	TRBJ2-3	TGTGCCAGCAGCCAAGAGGGGGCTAGCGGGGTACAAGATACGCAGTATTTT	CASSQEGASGVQDTQYF
.	.	TRBV11-2	TRBJ1-6	TGTGCCAGCAGCCGGGAGTTTTCACCCCTCCACTTT	CASSREFSPLHF
.	TRBD2	TRBV4-1	TRBJ2-7	TGCGCCAGCAGCCAAGAAAGGACTAGCGGTACTGACTACGAGCAGTACTTC	CASSQERTSGTDYEQYF
.	.	TRBV6-5	TRBJ2-7	TGTGCCAGCAGGGTCGCATACGAGCAGTACTTC	CASRVAYEQYF
.	.	TRBV5-1	TRBJ2-7	TGCGCCAGCAGCTTGAGTTTCGCCTTAAACTACGAGCAGTACTTC	CASSLSFALNYEQYF
once	.	TRBV7-2	TRBJ1-6	TGTGCCAGCAGCTACAATACGGGGTTCAGCTCCTATAATTCACCCCTCCACTTT	CASSYNTGFSSYNSPLHF
.	.	TRBV11-2	TRBJ1-6	TGTGCCAGCAGCTTAAGCAGGGGTAATTCACCCCTCCACTTT	CASSLSRGNSPLHF
once	.	TRBV7-8	TRBJ2-2	TGTGCCAGCAGCTTGAGGACCGGGGAGCTGTTTTTT	CASSLRTGELFF
.	.	TRBV7-2	TRBJ1-6	TGTGCCAGCAGCTTAGATACCCGTAGGTCCTATAATTCACCCCTCCACTTT	CASSLDTRRSYNSPLHF
.	.	TRBV3-1/TRBV3-2	TRBJ2-2	TGTGCCAGCAGCCAAGGGGGCAGAAGAGCGGCCGGGGAGCTGTTTTTT	CASSQGGRRAAGELFF
.	.	TRBV7-3	TRBJ1-2	TGTGCCAGCAGCCCCGGTGGGCAGTCGAGTGGCTACACCTTC	CASSPGGQSSGYTF
.	.	TRBV28	TRBJ1-5	TGTGCCAGCAGTTGGGGGAATCAGCCCCAGCATTTT	CASSWGNQPQHF
.	.	TRBV7-8	TRBJ1-2	TGTGCCAGCAGCTTATCAGGGGTCGCCATCTATGGCTACACCTTC	CASSLSGVAIYGYTF
.	.	TRBV7-8	TRBJ1-2	TGTGCCAGCAGCCGAAGCCGGGACAATAACTATGGCTACACCTTC	CASSRSRDNNYGYTF
.	TRBD2	TRBV24-1	TRBJ2-4	TGTGCCACCAGTGACCCGCGCGAGTCGGGGGGGTTCATTCAGTACTTC	CATSDPRESGGFIQYF
few	.	TRBV5-1	TRBJ2-7	TGCGCCAGCAGCTTCTTAGGGGGAACCTACGAGCAGTACTTC	CASSFLGGTYEQYF
.	.	TRBV18	TRBJ1-2	TGTGCCAGCTCTCCTCTTTCGGAGGGTAATCAGGGCTACACCTTC	CASSPLSEGNQGYTF
.	.	TRBV6-5	TRBJ2-1	TGTGCCAGCAGAGTGAACAATGAGCAGTTCTTC	CASRVNNEQFF
.	.	TRBV19	TRBJ2-2	TGTGCCAGTAGAGGGCGCGGCACCGGGGAGCTGTTTTTT	CASRGRGTGELFF
.	TRBD1	TRBV7-7	TRBJ2-5	TGTGCTAGCAGCCCGACAGGGTTCCAAGAGACCCAGTACTTC	CASSPTGFQETQYF
.	TRBD2	TRBV7-2	TRBJ2-3	TGTGCCAGCAGCCAACGGACTAGCGGGAGCACAGATACGCAGTATTTT	CASSQRTSGSTDTQYF
.	.	TRBV30	TRBJ1-5	TGTGCCTGGAGTGTTACAGGTGGCAATCAGCCCCAGCATTTT	CAWSVTGGNQPQHF
.	TRBD2	TRBV3-1/TRBV3-2	TRBJ2-3	TGTGCCAGCAGCCAGACTAGCGGGGGCTGGACAGATACGCAGTATTTT	CASSQTSGGWTDTQYF
few	TRBD1	TRBV9	TRBJ1-1	TGTGCCAGCAGCGTCACCGGACAGGGAGTTTCGAACACTGAAGCTTTCTTT	CASSVTGQGVSNTEAFF
.	.	TRBV2	TRBJ1-2	TGTGCCAGCAGTGAAGGGGCAGTTTATGGCTACACCTTC	CASSEGAVYGYTF
few	TRBD2	TRBV3-1/TRBV3-2	TRBJ2-3	TGTGCCAGCAGCCAAGGTCCTAGCGGGGGGGATACGCAGTATTTT	CASSQGPSGGDTQYF
.	.	TRBV24-1	TRBJ2-1	TGTGCCACCGGGATCTGTGGCTCTCCCGGACCCTACAATGAGCAGTTCTTC	CATGICGSPGPYNEQFF
.	.	TRBV19	TRBJ1-4	TGTGCCAGTAGCGACATCATGAGAGGGGCAGGCCTGAATGAAAAACTGTTTTTT	CASSDIMRGAGLNEKLFF
.	TRBD1	TRBV5-4	TRBJ2-7	TGTGCCAGCAGCTCCCCCGGGACAGGGGTCTCCTACGAGCAGTACTTC	CASSSPGTGVSYEQYF
.	TRBD2	TRBV3-1/TRBV3-2	TRBJ2-1	TGTGCCAGCAGCCAGCTAGCGGGGGGGAATGAGCAGTTCTTC	CASSQLAGGNEQFF
.	.	TRBV5-3	TRBJ1-2	TGTGCCAGAAGCTTTTCCAGGGGTAACTATGGCTACACCTTC	CARSFSRGNYGYTF
.	TRBD2	TRBV3-1/TRBV3-2	TRBJ2-3	TGTGCCAGCAGCCAAGGTTCGGGGGGGTACGCAGATACGCAGTATTTT	CASSQGSGGYADTQYF
.	.	TRBV4-2	TRBJ2-1	TGTGCCAGCAGCCTCGCCGGGCCCCCGGGTGAGCAGTTCTTC	CASSLAGPPGEQFF
.	.	TRBV2	TRBJ1-2	TGTGCCAGCAGTGAAGAGGGCTGGACGGGCTACACCTTC	CASSEEGWTGYTF
.	.	TRBV19	TRBJ2-5	TGTGCCAGTAGTATTCCGGGCCTTCAAGAGACCCAGTACTTC	CASSIPGLQETQYF
.	.	TRBV29-1	TRBJ2-1	TGCAGCGTGGACTTTAGTAGGGGTGGCAATGAGCAGTTCTTC	CSVDFSRGGNEQFF
.	TRBD2	TRBV19	TRBJ2-5	TGTGCCAGTAGTGTCGGACTAGCGGGGGGTCAAGAGACCCAGTACTTC	CASSVGLAGGQETQYF
.	.	TRBV6-5	TRBJ2-7	TGTGCCAGCAGGCGCGGCGGGGAGCAGTACTTC	CASRRGGEQYF
.	.	TRBV7-8	TRBJ1-6	TGTGCCAGCAGCTTAGCGAACCAGGTCGAATCACCCCTCCACTTT	CASSLANQVESPLHF
.	TRBD1	TRBV11-3	TRBJ2-2	TGTGCCAGCAGTAATCGACAGGGGCCCACCGGGGAGCTGTTTTTT	CASSNRQGPTGELFF
.	.	TRBV28	TRBJ1-5	TGTGCCAGCAGTGATCGACCGAATCAGCCCCAGCATTTT	CASSDRPNQPQHF
.	.	TRBV27	TRBJ1-5	TGTGCCAGCAGTTTATCTTCGGGCAATCAGCCCCAGCATTTT	CASSLSSGNQPQHF
.	TRBD1	TRBV3-1/TRBV3-2	TRBJ2-2	TGTGCCAGCAGTCAGGGATCACAGGGGCATTTTTCCGGGGAGCTGTTTTTT	CASSQGSQGHFSGELFF
.	TRBD2	TRBV18	TRBJ2-3	TGTGCCAGCTCCCCACCGGGACTAGCGGTTAGCACAGATACGCAGTATTTT	CASSPPGLAVSTDTQYF
.	TRBD1	TRBV9	TRBJ2-5	TGTGCCAGCAGCGTAGTATGGACAGGGGGTCGGGAGACCCAGTACTTC	CASSVVWTGGRETQYF
once	.	TRBV15	TRBJ1-2	TGTGCCACCAGCAGAGATACGTGGGTCGGAGATGGCTACACCTTC	CATSRDTWVGDGYTF
.	TRBD1	TRBV30	TRBJ2-5	TGTGCCTGGAGGGGACAGGGTCCAGAGACCCAGTACTTC	CAWRGQGPETQYF
.	.	TRBV5-1	TRBJ1-2	TGCGCCAGCAGCTTGGGGGGGCAGAACATCTATGGCTACACCTTC	CASSLGGQNIYGYTF
.	.	TRBV18	TRBJ1-1	TGTGCCAGCTCATCCGGGACCAACACTGAAGCTTTCTTT	CASSSGTNTEAFF
.	.	TRBV3-1/TRBV3-2	TRBJ1-4	TGTGCCAGCATCGCCTCAGGCGGGGGGGGAAAACTGTTTTTT	CASIASGGGGKLFF